Given below is one TCR beta chain in context. What it recognizes is unknown. This sample also contains other DNA sequences that code for the same CDR3. The sample is drawn from a study of identifying expanded T cells in peripheral blood. Study-wide results and caveats: Roughly 2-week clone count variance significantly increased as total template count grew. Roughly 1.2 clones differed between technical replicates, versus approximately 17 and 20 over time.

V was trimmed by 5 bases and J by 2 bases, leaving 8 bases between them. The CDR3 totals 13 residues. Per germline, CDR1 SEHNR and CDR2 FQNEAQ (reference sequence). During the collection period, no donor immune events like infections were recorded. Clones were sequenced by immunoSEQ multiplex PCR, and TCRdb holds only the in-frame ones, with some missing. This sample has about 110,000 clones, with 88% found just once. This TCR derives from a person between 18 and 69 years old in good health. The rearrangement links TRBV7-9 to TRBJ2-3, with unresolved D. The sample comprised blood. In nucleotides, the CDR3 is TGTGCCAGCAGCCTGGACCCCACAGATACGCAGTATTTT. Its translation: CASSLDPTDTQYF.